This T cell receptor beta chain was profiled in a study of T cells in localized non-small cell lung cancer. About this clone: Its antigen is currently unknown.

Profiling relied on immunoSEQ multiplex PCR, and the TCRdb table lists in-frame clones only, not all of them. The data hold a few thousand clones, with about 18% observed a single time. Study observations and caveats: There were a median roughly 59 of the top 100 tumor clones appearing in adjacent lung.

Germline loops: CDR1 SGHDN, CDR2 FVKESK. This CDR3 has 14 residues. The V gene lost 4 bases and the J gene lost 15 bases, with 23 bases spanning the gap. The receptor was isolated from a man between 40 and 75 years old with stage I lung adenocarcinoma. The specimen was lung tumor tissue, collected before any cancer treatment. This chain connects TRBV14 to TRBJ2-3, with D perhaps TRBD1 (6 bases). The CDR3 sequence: CASSPLGAGTAKYF. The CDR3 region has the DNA TGTGCCAGCAGCCCGCTGGGGGCAGGGACCGCCAAATATTTT.